This T cell receptor beta chain stems from a study of blood T cell repertoires in COVID-19. Study summary: PBMCs, B-cell-depleted T cells, or T cells were the source of the cDNA or gDNA that made up the material.

TCRdb's table, derived via immunoSEQ multiplex PCR, lists solely in-frame clones and lacks some. Among a few hundred thousand clones listed, roughly 89% were seen once. Sequences were obtained from peripheral blood. The clonotype comes from a woman aged 40 to 49 who had recovered from COVID-19.

The CDR3 DNA is TGTGCCACCAGTGATAACTTGCACACCGGGGAGCTGTTTTTT. It is translated as CATSDNLHTGELFF. The gene calls are TRBV24-1 and TRBJ2-2; no reliable D call. Germline CDR1 KGHDR, CDR2 SFDVKD. This CDR3 has 14 residues. V shed 3 bases and J shed 3 bases, with 7 bases lying between them.